These 20 T cell receptor beta chains were all obtained from the same sample, sequenced in a study of cytomegalovirus exposure and HLA in healthy donors. PCR primers comprised 60 Vbeta and 13 Jbeta primers. Using immunoSEQ multiplex PCR, the repertoire was profiled, and TCRdb retains in-frame clones only, with some absent. The sample consists of under 250,000 clones, 80% to 85% of them appearing once. Sequenced: PBMCs. These receptors were obtained from a middle-aged woman in good health and CMV-seronegative.

The V and J genes are TRBV18 and TRBJ1-2; the match to TRBD1 covers 7 bases. In germline, CDR1 is KGHSH, CDR2 LQKENI. The junction had 9 bases not matched to a gene; V was cut back by 0 bases and J by 5 bases. The CDR3 has 16 amino acids. The DNA of the CDR3 is TGTGCCAGCTCACCACCGGTACGGGACAGCTTATATGGCTACACCTTC. Residues: CASSPPVRDSLYGYTF.

The chain links TRBV19 to TRBJ2-3, with D maybe TRBD1 (6 bases). CDR1 LNHDA and CDR2 SQIVND come from the germline V gene (reference sequence). Trimming left V 4 bases short and J 2 bases short, with 13 bases between. This CDR3 is built from 15 residues. The CDR3 protein is CASSKLQGYTDTQYF. The CDR3 DNA sequence: TGTGCCAGTAGTAAACTACAGGGATACACAGATACGCAGTATTTT.

This chain connects TRBV10-3 to TRBJ1-1, with D maybe TRBD1 (6 bases). Deletions cut 4 bases from V and 5 bases from J, with 14 bases between. This CDR3 is 14 amino acids long. Germline-derived CDR1 and CDR2 are ENHRY and SYGVKD. The CDR3 DNA is TGTGCCATCAGTGGGGGGGCGCGGGGGACTGAAGCTTTCTTT. Protein sequence: CAISGGARGTEAFF.

Only one count was recorded for this clone. The CDR3 sequence: CASKRQLSTEAFF. The DNA for the CDR3 is TGTGCCAGCAAGAGACAGTTGAGCACTGAAGCTTTCTTT. The chain uses TRBV25-1 and TRBJ1-1, with D maybe TRBD1 (5 bases). CDR1 is MGHDK and CDR2 is SYGVNS in the germline V gene. Trimming pared 7 bases from V and 4 bases from J, leaving 13 bases between. CDR3 length: 13 residues.

The CDR3 is CASSPLGTGGYGYTF. DNA of the CDR3: TGCGCCAGCAGCCCCCTCGGGACAGGGGGTTATGGCTACACCTTC. The chain links TRBV5-1 to TRBJ1-2; 11 bases line up with TRBD1. The CDR3 covers 15 residues. Germline CDR1 and CDR2: SGHRS and YFSETQ. Trimming cost V 4 bases and J 5 bases; bases outside gene matches: 7.

The rearrangement links TRBV5-1 to TRBJ1-4; TRBD1 is a possible D gene (6 bases). Trimming left V 0 bases short and J 0 bases short, with 12 bases between. In germline, CDR1 is SGHRS, CDR2 YFSETQ. This CDR3 is built from 17 residues. For the CDR3, the DNA is TGCGCCAGCAGCTTGGAGGAGGGGGGGGCAACTAATGAAAAACTGTTTTTT. Translation gives CASSLEEGGATNEKLFF.

J is TRBJ1-1 and V is TRBV19; maybe TRBD1 (6 bases). In germline, CDR1 is LNHDA, CDR2 SQIVND (reference sequence). The CDR3 is made up of 13 amino acids. Trimming removed 4 bases from V and 7 bases from J, with 13 bases in between. The CDR3 DNA reads TGTGCCAGTAGTAAGCAGGGGCCCCTTGAAGCTTTCTTT. Protein sequence: CASSKQGPLEAFF.

This chain links TRBV10-3 with TRBJ2-3; 9 bases match TRBD2. This CDR3 spans 19 amino acids. The V gene's germline CDR1 is ENHRY and CDR2 SYGVKD. V lost 0 bases, J lost 2 bases, and 12 bases stayed unmatched. This CDR3 is CAISESEGIAGVNTDTQYF. The DNA of the CDR3 is TGTGCCATCAGTGAGTCTGAGGGAATAGCGGGAGTGAACACAGATACGCAGTATTTT.

The genes are TRBV7-2 and TRBJ2-7, with D possibly TRBD1 on 5 matching bases. The CDR3 covers 15 residues. Trimming stripped 5 bases from V and 0 bases from J, with 14 bases between. CDR1 SGHTA and CDR2 FQGNSA come from the germline V gene. CDR3 nucleotide sequence: TGTGCCAGCAGCCCCCCCAGGGATAGCTCCTACGAGCAGTACTTC. Protein: CASSPPRDSSYEQYF.

The V gene is TRBV5-4, the J gene TRBJ2-3; D perhaps matches TRBD2 (5 bases). The CDR3 spans 15 residues. Germline V lookup: CDR1 SGHNT, CDR2 YYREEE (reference sequence). Trimming removed 2 bases at V and 4 bases at J, with 14 bases between. CDR3 residues: CASSFGRRLADTQYF. Written as DNA, the CDR3 is TGTGCCAGCAGCTTTGGGAGAAGACTCGCAGATACGCAGTATTTT.

The chain employs TRBV6-1 and TRBJ2-6; D gene unclear. The CDR3 loop spans 13 amino acids. Looked up from germline, CDR1 is MNHNS and CDR2 is SASEGT. Trimming took off 8 bases at V and 2 bases at J, with 7 bases between the two ends. The CDR3 is CASRRAGANVLTF. CDR3 bases: TGTGCCAGCCGGAGAGCTGGGGCCAACGTCCTGACTTTC.

This chain connects TRBV5-1 to TRBJ1-3, with 7 bases fitting TRBD1. The CDR3 sequence is 24 residues long. CDR1 is SGHRS and CDR2 is YFSETQ in the germline V gene. V lost 0 bases and J lost 0; bases outside the gene matches: 27. The CDR3 DNA follows: TGCGCCAGCAGCTTGGACACCCCTTTCCCCTCGGGACAGAAGTATTCGTTCTCTGGAAACACCATATATTTT. Translation gives CASSLDTPFPSGQKYSFSGNTIYF.

V gene TRBV9 combines with J gene TRBJ2-5; 13 bases align to TRBD2. CDR3 length equals 15 residues. With 4 bases clipped from V and 1 base from J, the junction kept 1 base outside the gene matches. CDR1 is SGDLS, CDR2 YYNGEE, per germline. CDR3 residues: CASSWTSGGQETQYF. In nucleotides, the CDR3 is TGTGCCAGCAGCTGGACTAGCGGGGGCCAAGAGACCCAGTACTTC.

The table lists this clone with a count of one. The chain couples TRBV5-8 to TRBJ2-1; 9 bases match TRBD2. This CDR3 has 18 residues. After removal of 0 bases from V and 4 bases from J, the junction contained 11 bases not matched to a gene. The germline gives CDR1 SGHTS, CDR2 YDEGEE. CDR3 protein: CASSLGTSGHPFYNEQFF. In nucleotides, the CDR3 is TGTGCCAGCAGCTTGGGAACTAGCGGGCATCCTTTTTACAATGAGCAGTTCTTC. Filled out from reference TRBV5-8 and TRBJ2-1, the complete variable domain reads EAGVTQSPTHLIKTRGQQATLRCSPISGHTSVYWYQQALGLGLQFLLWYDEGEERNRGNFPPRFSGRQFPNYSSELNVNALELEDSALYLCASSLGTSGHPFYNEQFFGPGTRLTVL.

The rearrangement joins TRBV7-6 to TRBJ2-3, with 10 nucleotides matching TRBD1. CDR3 length: 15 residues. Germline assignment: CDR1 SGHVS and CDR2 FNYEAQ. Trimming cost V 3 bases and J 1 base; bases outside gene matches: 1. CDR3 sequence: CASSFGTGGTDTQYF. Written as DNA, the CDR3 is TGTGCCAGCAGCTTCGGGACAGGGGGCACAGATACGCAGTATTTT.

V usage is TRBV13 and J usage is TRBJ1-1; no firm D call. V lost 7 bases, J lost 1 base, and 10 bases lay in between. Germline CDR1 is PRHDT and CDR2 is FYEKMQ (reference sequence). The CDR3 contains 13 residues. CDR3 DNA sequence: TGTGCCAGCAACTATCGGGGGAACACTGAAGCTTTCTTT. This translates into CASNYRGNTEAFF.

The chain links TRBV7-9 to TRBJ2-7; 7 positions match TRBD1. This CDR3 comprises 14 residues. Germline V gene sequence: CDR1 SEHNR, CDR2 FQNEAQ (reference sequence). Trimming removed 5 bases from V and 0 bases from J; junction bases left unmatched: 4. The CDR3 DNA follows: TGTGCCAGCAGCCTCACAGGGGTCTCCTACGAGCAGTACTTC. It yields the protein CASSLTGVSYEQYF.

The rearrangement links TRBV7-3 to TRBJ2-1; 7 nucleotides align to TRBD2. The CDR3 is made up of 14 amino acids. Trimming cost V 5 bases and J 7 bases; bases outside gene matches: 8. Germline values: CDR1 SGHTA, CDR2 FQGTGA. CDR3 DNA sequence: TGTGCCAGCAGCCAAGGCGGGAGTTGGAATGAGCAGTTCTTC. The encoded protein is CASSQGGSWNEQFF.

V and J are TRBV27 and TRBJ2-5, with 8 bases identical to TRBD1. The CDR3 has 14 amino acids. Per the germline V gene, CDR1 is MNHEY and CDR2 is SMNVEV (reference sequence). The ends lost 5 bases at V and 1 base at J; junction bases unmatched: 3. CDR3 coding DNA: TGTGCCAGCAGTGAGGACAGGGCCCAAGAGACCCAGTACTTC. This sequence encodes CASSEDRAQETQYF.

This clone appeared once. The chain is built from TRBV7-3 and TRBJ1-2; no reliable D call. This CDR3 is built from 15 residues. V lost 5 bases and J lost 8, with 21 bases in between. Germline loops: CDR1 SGHTA, CDR2 FQGTGA. CDR3 nucleotides: TGTGCCAGCAGCCCCATCGAGCGGGGAGGTGAGGGCTACACCTTC. Residues: CASSPIERGGEGYTF.